Below, 30 T cell receptor beta chains from the same sample are listed, as sequenced in a study of T cell repertoires in cytomegalovirus infection. TCRdb used MiXCR to reprocess the reads, holding one entry per CDR3 protein. The sample has about 530,000 distinct CDR3 sequences, 26% seen once; the top ten hold 13%. Sequenced input: PBMCs. The receptors were sampled from a human donor in good health (CMV status not recorded). Some clones in this sample may be carry-over from other donors' samples.

The chain has TRBV19 and TRBJ2-2, with 7 bases fitting TRBD1. V lost 8 bases and J lost 7; bases outside the gene matches: 10. The CDR3 sequence is 14 residues long. CDR1 and CDR2 from the germline V gene are LNHDA and SQIVND (reference sequence). The CDR3 region is CASDRQGRNGELFF. CDR3 DNA sequence: TGTGCCAGTGACCGACAGGGCCGGAACGGGGAGCTGTTTTTT.

The chain carries TRBV5-6 and TRBJ2-3; the match to TRBD1 covers 9 bases. V lost 4 bases and J lost 4; bases outside the gene matches: 4. CDR3 size: 14 residues. Germline-derived CDR1 and CDR2 are SGHDT and YYEEEE. The CDR3 reads CASSRTGASDTQYF. Here the CDR3 DNA reads TGTGCCAGCAGCCGGACAGGGGCCTCAGATACGCAGTATTTT.

The V call is TRBV5-1, the J call TRBJ1-5, with TRBD1 identical over 10 bases. Per germline, CDR1 SGHRS and CDR2 YFSETQ. The V segment lost 3 bases and the J segment 4 bases; nucleotides outside the gene matches: 4. This CDR3 contains 15 residues. The CDR3 loop reads CASSWGDRGNQPQHF. The CDR3 DNA is TGCGCCAGCAGCTGGGGGGACAGGGGAAATCAGCCCCAGCATTTT.

The chain has TRBV6-6 and TRBJ2-4; D is undetermined. Germline CDR1 and CDR2: MNHNY and SVGAGI (reference sequence). V was pared by 5 bases and J by 0 bases, with 17 bases between. There are 17 residues in the CDR3. The CDR3 spells CASSGYLADLAKNIQYF. CDR3 nucleotide sequence: TGTGCCAGCAGTGGATACTTAGCAGACCTAGCCAAAAACATTCAGTACTTC.

In its sample, this clonotype was seen many times. The gene calls are TRBV7-2 and TRBJ2-1; 13 bases fit TRBD2. The J segment lost 4 bases and the V segment lost 10 bases, leaving 4 bases of the junction unmatched. CDR3 length: 14 residues. The germline gives CDR1 SGHTA, CDR2 FQGNSA. CDR3 sequence: CATRGLAGYNEQFF. In DNA form, the CDR3 reads TGTGCCACCCGGGGACTAGCGGGATACAATGAGCAGTTCTTC.

The chain is built from TRBV11-3 and TRBJ2-5, with 7 bases lining up with TRBD2. Trimming cost V 5 bases and J 7 bases; bases outside gene matches: 10. CDR3 length: 14 residues. Germline V lookup: CDR1 SGHNT, CDR2 YENEEA. The CDR3 loop reads CASSPTRGGGTQYF. The DNA of the CDR3 is TGTGCCAGCAGCCCTACGCGTGGGGGGGGGACCCAGTACTTC.

This clonotype was picked up a small number of times. The chain combines TRBV5-5 with TRBJ2-1; D perhaps matches TRBD2 (6 bases). Germline CDR1 and CDR2: SGHKS and YYEKEE (reference sequence). The CDR3 totals 14 residues. V was pared by 0 bases and J by 8 bases, with 12 bases between. Written as DNA, the CDR3 is TGTGCCAGCAGCTTGGGAGTTCGGGACTATGAGCAGTTCTTC. It codes for CASSLGVRDYEQFF.

This chain uses TRBV19 with TRBJ2-2; possibly TRBD1 for D (5 bases). The germline V gene encodes CDR1 LNHDA and CDR2 SQIVND (reference sequence). The CDR3 spans 15 residues. With 6 bases removed from V and 2 bases from J, the gap between germline ends came to 13 bases. The CDR3 nucleotides read TGTGCCAGTAGAGGGGCAAGGGGAAACACCGGGGAGCTGTTTTTT. This codes for CASRGARGNTGELFF.

This clonotype was counted ten times or more. The rearrangement uses TRBV7-8 and TRBJ1-3, with D possibly TRBD1 on 6 matching bases. V lost 5 bases, J lost 5 bases, and 10 bases lay in between. The CDR3 loop spans 13 amino acids. Per germline, CDR1 SGHVS and CDR2 FQNEAQ. CDR3 sequence reads: CASSTGPRNTIYF. CDR3 nucleotides: TGTGCCAGCAGCACAGGGCCCCGAAACACCATATATTTT.

This clonotype has at least ten counts. Mismatch with germline at one junction end may stem from a read error. The chain is built from TRBV7-2 and TRBJ2-5; D may be TRBD1 (6 bases). The CDR3 extends over 12 amino acids. Per germline, CDR1 SGHTA and CDR2 FQGNSA. The CDR3 is CASSLDLYRVVF. The DNA of the CDR3 is TGTGCCAGCAGCTTAGATTTGTACAGGGTAGTCTTC.

The sample holds a few counts of this clonotype. The chain joins TRBV3-1 to TRBJ1-3, with D hard to call. With 3 bases removed from V and 2 bases from J, the gap between germline ends came to 11 bases. Germline CDR1 and CDR2: LGHDT and YNNKEL (reference sequence). This CDR3 has 15 residues. CDR3 in DNA: TGTGCCAGCAGCCAGATAGGAGGAGCTGGAAACACCATATATTTT. Translated: CASSQIGGAGNTIYF.

This clonotype was seen only a few times. The rearrangement uses TRBV7-2 and TRBJ2-7; the D gene is possibly TRBD2 (5 bases). V shed 3 bases and J shed 5 bases, with 11 bases lying between them. Germline loops: CDR1 SGHTA, CDR2 FQGNSA. The CDR3 is 13 amino acids. CDR3: CASSFGPRDEQYF. CDR3 in DNA: TGTGCCAGCAGCTTTGGACCGAGGGACGAGCAGTACTTC.

The gene calls are TRBV23-1 and TRBJ1-1; D not certain. TRBV23-1 is annotated as an ORF whose role is uncertain. The CDR3 spans 17 residues. V dropped 4 bases and J dropped 0 bases, with 18 bases sitting between them. CDR3 sequence: CASSPPSPPWVNTEAFF. CDR3 DNA sequence: TGCGCCAGCAGTCCCCCGTCCCCCCCATGGGTGAACACTGAAGCTTTCTTT.

The sample holds many counts of this clonotype. The gene calls are TRBV7-8 and TRBJ2-5; tentative D call: TRBD2 (6 bases). The CDR3 contains 15 residues. The germline CDR1 and CDR2 sequences are SGHVS and FQNEAQ. The V gene lost 1 base and the J gene lost 1 base, with 10 bases spanning the gap. The CDR3 DNA sequence: TGTGCCAGCAGCTTAGGGTGGGGGGTCCAAGAGACCCAGTACTTC. Translated: CASSLGWGVQETQYF.

This clonotype showed up just a few times. This chain links TRBV29-1 with TRBJ2-3; the D is unclear. Looked up from germline, CDR1 is SQVTM and CDR2 is ANQGSEA. This CDR3 region has 11 residues. Deletions cut 5 bases from V and 6 bases from J, with 9 bases between. The CDR3 bases are TGCAGCGTTTCATACGCGGATACGCAGTATTTT. Translating gives CSVSYADTQYF.

The chain recombines TRBV6-2 or TRBV6-3 with TRBJ2-7; 8 bases align to TRBD1. The CDR3 sequence is 15 residues long. The V and J ends lost 0 bases and 4 bases, in that order; junction bases with no gene match: 5. Per germline, CDR1 MNHEY and CDR2 SVGEGT. DNA for the CDR3: TGTGCCAGCAGTTACTCCGCAGGGGGCCTTTACGAGCAGTACTTC. Translating it yields CASSYSAGGLYEQYF.

This clonotype has just a few counts. V usage is TRBV19 and J usage is TRBJ2-7; D is uncertain. The CDR3 is 13 residues long. Germline values: CDR1 LNHDA, CDR2 SQIVND (reference sequence). Trimming left V 6 bases short and J 2 bases short, with 11 bases between. The CDR3 protein is CASSELFTYEQYV. Here the CDR3 DNA reads TGTGCCAGTAGCGAACTCTTTACCTACGAGCAGTACGTC.

This clonotype appeared a few times. The chain is built from TRBV3-1 and TRBJ1-1; D gene ambiguous. V was shortened by 4 bases and J by 9 bases, with 12 bases between the two germline ends. There are 12 residues in the CDR3. Germline V lookup: CDR1 LGHDT, CDR2 YNNKEL (reference sequence). The CDR3 here is CASSRGEGKAFF. As DNA, the CDR3 is TGTGCCAGCAGCCGCGGGGAGGGAAAAGCTTTCTTT.

This clonotype was seen many times. The chain recombines TRBV4-1 with TRBJ1-5; TRBD1 agrees at 7 bases. V was clipped by 0 bases and J by 5 bases; unmatched bases: 10. There are 17 residues in the CDR3. CDR1 MGHRA and CDR2 YSYEKL come from the germline V gene. CDR3 in DNA: TGCGCCAGCAGCCAAGATCTAGGGGACAGCAGTGATCAGCCCCAGCATTTT. Its protein is CASSQDLGDSSDQPQHF.

The chain joins TRBV12-3 or TRBV12-4 to TRBJ1-2; D is ambiguous. The CDR3 length is 14 residues. Between the trimmed V and J ends, which lost 9 bases and 2 bases, there was a span of 16 bases. This CDR3 is CARSPVQRNYGYTF. CDR3 DNA: TGTGCCAGAAGTCCGGTACAGAGGAACTATGGCTACACCTTC.

The chain employs TRBV5-4 and TRBJ2-7, with 10 bases lining up with TRBD1. V lost 0 bases to trimming and J lost 5 bases; unmatched junction nucleotides: 5. This CDR3 comprises 15 residues. Germline assignment: CDR1 SGHNT and CDR2 YYREEE (reference sequence). The CDR3 is CASSLDPGTGDEQYF. CDR3 nucleotide sequence: TGTGCCAGCAGCTTGGACCCCGGGACAGGGGACGAGCAGTACTTC. The entire variable domain, with the rest obtained from reference TRBV5-4 and TRBJ2-7, is as follows: ETGVTQSPTHLIKTRGQQVTLRCSSQSGHNTVSWYQQALGQGPQFIFQYYREEENGRGNFPPRFSGLQFPNYSSELNVNALELDDSALYLCASSLDPGTGDEQYFGPGTRLTVT.

This clonotype was detected ten times or more. This chain joins TRBV12-3 or TRBV12-4 and TRBJ1-1; D gene uncertain. The CDR3 extends over 17 amino acids. V lost 3 bases and J lost 1, with 18 bases in between. CDR3 sequence reads: CASSFSLLGWGNTEAFF. CDR3 DNA sequence: TGTGCCAGCAGTTTCAGTCTACTAGGGTGGGGGAACACTGAAGCTTTCTTT.

This rearrangement joins TRBV6-1 to TRBJ1-1; D unclear. Germline CDR1 is MNHNS and CDR2 is SASEGT. This CDR3 region has 16 residues. Trimming removed 5 bases from V and 3 bases from J, with 19 bases in between. This chain's CDR3 is CASSPEFCLGYTEAFF. The CDR3 coding sequence is TGTGCCAGCAGTCCGGAATTTTGTTTAGGGTACACTGAAGCTTTCTTT.

Only a few counts were recorded for this clonotype. The chain links TRBV7-9 to TRBJ2-1; 9 bases are shared with TRBD2. Looked up from germline, CDR1 is SEHNR and CDR2 is FQNEAQ (reference sequence). The CDR3 spans 18 residues. With 5 bases clipped from V and 2 bases from J, the junction kept 13 bases outside the gene matches. The CDR3 is CASSILPSGTKPYNEQFF. The CDR3, as DNA: TGTGCCAGCAGCATTCTGCCTAGCGGGACGAAGCCCTACAATGAGCAGTTCTTC. Supplemented by reference TRBV7-9 and TRBJ2-1, the full variable domain reads DTGVSQNPRHKITKRGQNVTFRCDPISEHNRLYWYRQTLGQGPEFLTYFQNEAQLEKSRLLSDRFSAERPKGSFSTLEIQRTEQGDSAMYLCASSILPSGTKPYNEQFFGPGTRLTVL.

This clonotype appeared many times. The V call is TRBV7-2, the J call TRBJ2-5, with 8 bases lining up with TRBD2. Germline loops: CDR1 SGHTA, CDR2 FQGNSA. The CDR3 totals 16 residues. The V segment lost 8 bases and the J segment 5 bases; nucleotides outside the gene matches: 16. The CDR3 reads CASSMRSGLGVETQYF. In DNA form, the CDR3 reads TGTGCCAGCTCCATGCGGTCGGGACTAGGGGTGGAGACCCAGTACTTC.

This clonotype was seen a few times. This chain connects TRBV10-2 to TRBJ1-6; no firm D call. With 6 bases removed from V and 6 bases from J, the gap between germline ends came to 3 bases. CDR1 and CDR2 (germline): WSHSY, SAAADI. The CDR3 is 11 residues long. CDR3 sequence reads: CASRSNSPLHF. The CDR3 coding sequence is TGCGCCAGCAGGAGTAATTCACCCCTCCACTTT.

The chain recombines TRBV24-1 with TRBJ2-7; 8 nucleotides match TRBD1. CDR3 length: 15 residues. CDR1 KGHDR and CDR2 SFDVKD come from the germline V gene. V shed 5 bases, J shed 4 bases, and the junction held 9 bases outside the gene matches. CDR3 in amino acids: CATSGSGGTVYEQYF. In DNA, the CDR3 is TGTGCCACCAGTGGTTCAGGGGGCACGGTATACGAGCAGTACTTC.

This clonotype was seen a few times. The J gene is TRBJ2-5, the V gene TRBV4-2; 9 bases map to TRBD2. Germline CDR1 is LGHNA and CDR2 is YNFKEQ. The CDR3 extends over 16 amino acids. The V gene end was trimmed by 1 base and the J gene end by 5 bases; junction bases not matched to a gene: 8. The CDR3 spells CASSQASGRMGETQYF. The CDR3 region has the DNA TGTGCCAGCAGCCAAGCGAGCGGGAGGATGGGGGAGACCCAGTACTTC.

This clonotype has more than one count but fewer than ten. The V gene is TRBV19, the J gene TRBJ2-1; D possibly corresponds to TRBD2 (5 bases). The CDR3 length is 16 residues. The V gene's germline CDR1 is LNHDA and CDR2 SQIVND (reference sequence). V was shortened by 4 bases and J by 9 bases, with 22 bases between the two germline ends. CDR3 residues: CASSTDGRTIEGEQFF. In DNA form, the CDR3 reads TGTGCCAGTAGTACGGACGGGCGCACAATTGAGGGTGAGCAGTTCTTC. Full variable domain (outside the CDR3, taken from reference TRBV19 and TRBJ2-1): DGGITQSPKYLFRKEGQNVTLSCEQNLNHDAMYWYRQDPGQGLRLIYYSQIVNDFQKGDIAEGYSVSREKKESFPLTVTSAQKNPTAFYLCASSTDGRTIEGEQFFGPGTRLTVL.

The V call is TRBV11-2, the J call TRBJ1-4; D is undetermined. The ends were cut back, 1 base at V and 6 bases at J, with 9 bases in the middle. Germline V CDR1 and CDR2: SGHAT, FQNNGV. The CDR3 consists of 14 residues. As DNA, the CDR3 is TGTGCCAGCAGCTTAGTATCCGTCGATGAAAAACTGTTTTTT. Translation gives CASSLVSVDEKLFF.